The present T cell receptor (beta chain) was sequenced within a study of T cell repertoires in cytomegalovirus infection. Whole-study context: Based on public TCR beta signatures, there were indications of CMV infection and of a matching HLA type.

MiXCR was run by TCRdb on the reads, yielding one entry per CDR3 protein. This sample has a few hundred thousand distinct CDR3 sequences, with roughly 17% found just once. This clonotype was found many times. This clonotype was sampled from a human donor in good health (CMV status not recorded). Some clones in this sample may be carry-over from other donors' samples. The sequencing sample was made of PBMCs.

CDR3 in amino acids: CASSLGSGLVEQYF. CDR3 DNA: TGTGCCAGCAGCTTAGGGTCGGGACTGGTAGAGCAGTACTTC. The genes are TRBV7-2 and TRBJ2-7; tentative D call: TRBD2 (6 bases). CDR3 size: 14 residues. The ends were cut back, 1 base at V and 7 bases at J, with 14 bases in the middle. Germline V gives CDR1 SGHTA, CDR2 FQGNSA.